This T cell receptor beta chain derives from a study of CD8+ T cells in alopecia areata. Sequencing templates came from extracted RNA that was reverse transcribed into cDNA. The assay was immunoSEQ multiplex PCR, and TCRdb's table has in-frame clones only and misses some. In the table there are 120,000 or so clones, 60% to 65% of which are singletons. Sample treatment: oral pan-JAK inhibitor, 5-10 mg twice daily. Germline V gives CDR1 SGHRS, CDR2 YFSETQ. The CDR3 loop spans 14 amino acids. The ends were cut back, 1 base at V and 8 bases at J, with 15 bases in the middle. This specimen was CD4+ T cells sorted from blood, taken at week 4, from a patient treated with tofacitinib. The clonotype comes from a human donor with alopecia areata. The chain is built from TRBV5-1 and TRBJ1-2, with D perhaps TRBD1 (5 bases). The CDR3 reads CASSLPTADSGYTF. In DNA, the CDR3 is TGCGCCAGCAGCTTGCCGACAGCGGATTCCGGCTACACCTTC.